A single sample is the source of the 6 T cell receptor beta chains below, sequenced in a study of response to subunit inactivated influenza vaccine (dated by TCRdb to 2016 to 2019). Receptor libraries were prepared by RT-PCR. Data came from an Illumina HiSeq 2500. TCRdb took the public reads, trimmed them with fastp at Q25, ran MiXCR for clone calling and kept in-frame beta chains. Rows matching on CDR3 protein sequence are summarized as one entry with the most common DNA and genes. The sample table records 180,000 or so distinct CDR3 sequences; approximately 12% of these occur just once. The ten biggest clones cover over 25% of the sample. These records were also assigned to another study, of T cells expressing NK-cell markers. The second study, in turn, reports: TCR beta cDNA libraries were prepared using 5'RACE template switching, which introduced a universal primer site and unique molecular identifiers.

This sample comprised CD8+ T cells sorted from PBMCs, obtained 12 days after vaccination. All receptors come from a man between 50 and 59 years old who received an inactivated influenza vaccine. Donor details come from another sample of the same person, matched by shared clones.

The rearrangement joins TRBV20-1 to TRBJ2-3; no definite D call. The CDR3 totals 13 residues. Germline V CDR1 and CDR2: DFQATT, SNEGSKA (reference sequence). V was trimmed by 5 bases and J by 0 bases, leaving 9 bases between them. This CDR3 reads CSAPHSSTDTQYF. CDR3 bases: TGCAGTGCTCCACACTCTAGCACAGATACGCAGTATTTT.

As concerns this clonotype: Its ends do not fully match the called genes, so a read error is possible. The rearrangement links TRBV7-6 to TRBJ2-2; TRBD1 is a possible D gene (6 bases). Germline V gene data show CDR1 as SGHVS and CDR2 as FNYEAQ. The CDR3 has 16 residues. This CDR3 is CVSSPSTGSNTGELFF. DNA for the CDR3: TGTGTCAGCAGCCCCTCGACAGGTTCGAACACCGGGGAGCTGTTTTTT.

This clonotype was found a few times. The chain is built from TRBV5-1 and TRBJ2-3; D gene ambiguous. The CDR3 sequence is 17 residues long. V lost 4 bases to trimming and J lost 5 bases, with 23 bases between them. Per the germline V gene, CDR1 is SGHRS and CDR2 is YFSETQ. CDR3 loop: CASSGQTPAFELDTQYF. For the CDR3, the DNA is TGCGCCAGCAGCGGTCAGACGCCCGCCTTTGAGCTAGATACGCAGTATTTT. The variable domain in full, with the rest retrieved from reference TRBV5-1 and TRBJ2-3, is KAGVTQTPRYLIKTRGQQVTLSCSPISGHRSVSWYQQTPGQGLQFLFEYFSETQRNKGNFPGRFSGRQFSNSRSEMNVSTLELGDSALYLCASSGQTPAFELDTQYFGPGTRLTVL.

DNA for the CDR3: TGTGCCAGCAGTTGGCGGGAAAGCGACATTCAGTACTTC. It codes for CASSWRESDIQYF. The chain employs TRBV12-3 or TRBV12-4 and TRBJ2-4; possibly TRBD2 for D (6 bases). The CDR3 totals 13 residues. V was trimmed by 4 bases and J by 8 bases, leaving 12 bases between them.

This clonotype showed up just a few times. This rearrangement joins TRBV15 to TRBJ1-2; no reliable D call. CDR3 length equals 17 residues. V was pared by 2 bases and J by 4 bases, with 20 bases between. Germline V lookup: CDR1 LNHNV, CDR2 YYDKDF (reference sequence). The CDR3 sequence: CATSRSLDEEDTYGYTF. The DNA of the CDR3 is TGTGCCACCAGCAGATCCCTAGACGAGGAGGATACCTATGGCTACACCTTC. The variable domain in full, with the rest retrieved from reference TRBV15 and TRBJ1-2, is DAMVIQNPRYQVTQFGKPVTLSCSQTLNHNVMYWYQQKSSQAPKLLFHYYDKDFNNEADTPDNFQSRRPNTSFCFLDIRSPGLGDTAMYLCATSRSLDEEDTYGYTFGSGTRLTVV.

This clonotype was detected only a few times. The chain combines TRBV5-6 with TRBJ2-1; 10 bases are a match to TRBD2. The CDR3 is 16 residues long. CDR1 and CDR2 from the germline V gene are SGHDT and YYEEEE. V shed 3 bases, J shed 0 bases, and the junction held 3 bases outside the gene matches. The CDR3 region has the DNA TGTGCCAGCAGCTACCTAGCGGGGGACTCCTACAATGAGCAGTTCTTC. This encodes CASSYLAGDSYNEQFF.